Listed here are 10 T cell receptor beta chains from one sample, sequenced in a study of OX40 agonist ivuxolimab in advanced cancers. TCRdb's table, derived via immunoSEQ multiplex PCR, lists solely in-frame clones and lacks some. The sample shows roughly 80,000 clones, more than 75% of them seen only once. The starting material was CD4+ or CD8+ T cells sorted from blood, obtained in a trial of the OX40 agonist ivuxolimab. All receptors derive from an adult with an advanced solid tumor such as melanoma, head and neck, liver or kidney cancer.

V and J are TRBV18 and TRBJ1-4; perhaps TRBD1 as D (5 bases). The V end was cut by 2 bases, the J end by 3 bases, with 10 bases between. This CDR3 has 15 amino acids. Germline lookup yields CDR1 KGHSH and CDR2 LQKENI. The CDR3 coding sequence is TGTGCCAGCTCACCAAATAAGGGGCCTAATGAAAAACTGTTTTTT. It specifies CASSPNKGPNEKLFF.

The CDR3 bases are TGTGCCAGCAGTTCATGGGGATATCAGCCCCAGCATTTT. Translation: CASSSWGYQPQHF. This chain joins TRBV28 and TRBJ1-5, with unresolved D. Germline lookup yields CDR1 MDHEN and CDR2 SYDVKM. The CDR3 is 13 amino acids. V lost 4 bases and J lost 5, with 9 bases in between.

This chain connects TRBV28 to TRBJ2-7, with TRBD2 identical over 10 bases. From germline, CDR1 is MDHEN and CDR2 SYDVKM. The CDR3 runs to 19 residues. After removal of 5 bases from V and 4 bases from J, the junction contained 20 bases not matched to a gene. CDR3 coding DNA: TGTGCCAGCAGTCCGACGCGGCGGACTAGCGGTTCGTATTCTTACGAGCAGTACTTC. Protein product: CASSPTRRTSGSYSYEQYF.

The chain recombines TRBV5-6 with TRBJ2-3; the D gene could be TRBD1 or TRBD2 (6 bases each). V lost 0 bases and J lost 1, with 18 bases in between. CDR1 is SGHDT and CDR2 is YYEEEE in the germline V gene. The CDR3 spans 18 residues. The CDR3: CASSLDGGLWEGTDTQYF. CDR3 nucleotides: TGTGCCAGCAGCTTGGATGGGGGCCTTTGGGAGGGCACAGATACGCAGTATTTT.

The chain has TRBV27 and TRBJ2-2, with D perhaps matching TRBD2 (5 bases). This CDR3 spans 14 amino acids. Germline loops: CDR1 MNHEY, CDR2 SMNVEV (reference sequence). The V and J ends lost 8 bases and 2 bases respectively, with 12 bases between them. Here the CDR3 DNA reads TGTGCCAGCGGCTTGAGGGAAAACACCGGGGAGCTGTTTTTT. Protein product: CASGLRENTGELFF.

The V call is TRBV6-5, the J call TRBJ1-4; 7 positions match TRBD1. With V trimmed by 4 bases and J by 8 bases, 10 bases remained unmatched. The CDR3 runs to 15 residues. Germline-derived CDR1 and CDR2 are MNHEY and SVGAGI. For the CDR3, the DNA is TGTGCCAGCAGTTTTCAAGGGGGCGCTGGGGAAAAACTGTTTTTT. It translates to CASSFQGGAGEKLFF.

The chain uses TRBV9 and TRBJ2-1; 9 nucleotides match TRBD2. Trimming removed 2 bases from V and 5 bases from J; junction bases left unmatched: 2. CDR3 length: 14 residues. Germline V CDR1 and CDR2: SGDLS, YYNGEE. The CDR3 DNA reads TGTGCCAGCAGCGTGGCTAGCGGGGACAATGAGCAGTTCTTC. Translating gives CASSVASGDNEQFF.

The chain carries TRBV5-1 and TRBJ2-7; 7 bases are a match to TRBD1. V lost 0 bases to trimming and J lost 5 bases; unmatched junction nucleotides: 8. The length of the CDR3 is 15 residues. Germline CDR1 is SGHRS and CDR2 is YFSETQ. As DNA, the CDR3 is TGCGCCAGCAGCTTGGGGGACAGCTCTCGGGACGAGCAGTACGTC. Its translation is CASSLGDSSRDEQYV.

This rearrangement joins TRBV6-5 to TRBJ2-7, with 7 bases lining up with TRBD2. This CDR3 spans 15 amino acids. CDR1 MNHEY and CDR2 SVGAGI come from the germline V gene. The V and J ends lost 2 bases and 11 bases, in that order; junction bases with no gene match: 15. The CDR3 loop is CASSYPRSGNLREYF. CDR3 in DNA: TGTGCCAGCAGTTACCCCAGGAGCGGGAACCTACGGGAGTACTTC.

The J gene is TRBJ1-5, the V gene TRBV2; D unclear. V was clipped by 2 bases and J by 2 bases, with 7 bases between them. CDR1 is SNHLY, CDR2 FYNNEI, per germline. The CDR3 loop spans 14 amino acids. The CDR3 sequence: CASSELEGNQPQHF. The CDR3 bases are TGTGCCAGCAGTGAACTCGAGGGCAATCAGCCCCAGCATTTT.